Presented here are 28 T cell receptor beta chains from one specimen sequenced in a study of blood T cell repertoires in COVID-19. Sequencing was performed with immunoSEQ multiplex PCR; in TCRdb, only in-frame clones are kept and a portion is missing. The table records around 150,000 clones, about 86% of them present only once. Material for sequencing was peripheral blood. The receptor source for this set is a man between 65 and 85 years old with acute or convalescent COVID-19.

The chain links TRBV9 to TRBJ2-7, with TRBD2 identical over 8 bases. The trim removed 2 bases at V and 3 bases at J, leaving 7 bases unmatched. CDR1 SGDLS and CDR2 YYNGEE come from the germline V gene. This CDR3 has 15 amino acids. The CDR3 here is CASSVGSGANYEQYF. The DNA for the CDR3 is TGTGCCAGCAGCGTTGGTAGCGGGGCCAACTACGAGCAGTACTTC.

The V and J genes are TRBV10-2 and TRBJ2-5; 8 bases map to TRBD1. From germline, CDR1 is WSHSY and CDR2 SAAADI. J was trimmed by 4 bases and V by 4 bases; bases with no gene match: 8. The CDR3 spans 15 residues. The CDR3 coding sequence is TGCGCCAGCAGTGTGATAATGACAGGGGCAGAGACCCAGTACTTC. It specifies CASSVIMTGAETQYF.

The chain has TRBV6-5 and TRBJ2-7; D is perhaps TRBD2 (7 bases). CDR1 and CDR2 (germline): MNHEY, SVGAGI. The CDR3 runs 14 residues. V lost 7 bases, J lost 5 bases, and 18 bases lay in between. DNA for the CDR3: TGTGCCAGCACCGACCGGCGGGGGCGGGACGAGCAGTACTTC. It yields the protein CASTDRRGRDEQYF.

This sequence joins TRBV5-5 and TRBJ2-3, with 7 bases lining up with TRBD2. Germline V gives CDR1 SGHKS, CDR2 YYEKEE (reference sequence). The CDR3 is 15 amino acids. The trim removed 4 bases at V and 3 bases at J, leaving 8 bases unmatched. As DNA, the CDR3 is TGTGCCAGCAGCCCCATAGCGGGCGCAACAGATACGCAGTATTTT. Protein: CASSPIAGATDTQYF. The entire variable domain, with the rest obtained from reference TRBV5-5 and TRBJ2-3, is as follows: DAGVTQSPTHLIKTRGQQVTLRCSPISGHKSVSWYQQVLGQGPQFIFQYYEKEERGRGNFPDRFSARQFPNYSSELNVNALLLGDSALYLCASSPIAGATDTQYFGPGTRLTVL.

The rearrangement uses TRBV19 and TRBJ2-5, with 10 positions matching TRBD2. Looked up from germline, CDR1 is LNHDA and CDR2 is SQIVND (reference sequence). CDR3 length: 17 amino acids. J lost 0 bases, V lost 4 bases, and 8 bases had no gene match. The CDR3 DNA is TGTGCCAGTAGTACTCCTAGCGGGAGTGAGTACCAAGAGACCCAGTACTTC. Translation gives CASSTPSGSEYQETQYF.

The rearrangement joins TRBV7-2 to TRBJ1-1; weak D call: TRBD1 (6 bases). CDR1 SGHTA and CDR2 FQGNSA come from the germline V gene. The CDR3 extends over 15 amino acids. Deletions cut 0 bases from V and 7 bases from J, with 15 bases between. The CDR3 sequence: CASSLAPWVRGEAFF. The DNA for the CDR3 is TGTGCCAGCAGCTTAGCCCCTTGGGTCAGGGGTGAAGCTTTCTTT.

This clone was counted a few times. The V and J genes are TRBV10-2 and TRBJ2-7, with TRBD2 matching over 9 bases. Trimming took 2 bases from V and 4 from J; bases not matched to a gene: 9. This CDR3 comprises 16 residues. Germline CDR1 WSHSY, CDR2 SAAADI. The CDR3 coding sequence is TGCGCCAGCAGTGAGGGCCTAGCGGGACGTACGTACGAGCAGTACTTC. This sequence encodes CASSEGLAGRTYEQYF.

V gene TRBV5-8 combines with J gene TRBJ2-3; 8 nucleotides align to TRBD2. Germline lookup yields CDR1 SGHTS and CDR2 YDEGEE. The CDR3 spans 16 residues. After removal of 4 bases from V and 1 base from J, the junction contained 8 bases not matched to a gene. CDR3 protein: CASSRQLTSGTDTQYF. In DNA, the CDR3 is TGTGCCAGCAGCCGCCAATTGACTAGCGGCACAGATACGCAGTATTTT.

The V gene is TRBV30, the J gene TRBJ2-7, with a possible D match to TRBD2 (6 bases). The V end lost 1 base, the J end lost 4 bases, and 8 bases lay between the germline ends. The CDR3 is made up of 12 amino acids. Per germline, CDR1 GTSNPN and CDR2 SVGIG (reference sequence). DNA of the CDR3: TGTGCCTGGAGTGGGGACTTGTACGAGCAGTACTTC. Its protein is CAWSGDLYEQYF. Variable domain in full (rest from reference TRBV30 and TRBJ2-7): SQTIHQWPATLVQPVGSPLSLECTVEGTSNPNLYWYRQAAGRGLQLLFYSVGIGQISSEVPQNLSASRPQDRQFILSSKKLLLSDSGFYLCAWSGDLYEQYFGPGTRLTVT.

This chain links TRBV27 with TRBJ1-2; 9 nucleotides match TRBD1. There are 14 residues in the CDR3. Germline V CDR1 and CDR2: MNHEY, SMNVEV (reference sequence). The ends lost 4 bases at V and 6 bases at J; junction bases unmatched: 6. CDR3 region: CASSWDREGNGYTF. The CDR3 DNA sequence: TGTGCCAGCAGTTGGGACAGGGAAGGGAATGGCTACACCTTC.

This clone came up a few times. This chain links TRBV11-2 with TRBJ2-2; D not resolved. Germline V CDR1 and CDR2: SGHAT, FQNNGV. The CDR3 has 14 residues. V was shortened by 3 bases and J by 6 bases, with 11 bases between the two germline ends. CDR3: CASSLRQPPGELFF. The DNA for the CDR3 is TGTGCCAGCAGCTTGAGGCAGCCCCCCGGGGAGCTGTTTTTT.

V and J are TRBV20-1 and TRBJ2-1; TRBD2 matches 16 bases. Germline V CDR1 and CDR2: DFQATT, SNEGSKA (reference sequence). This CDR3 contains 18 residues. The V gene end was trimmed by 3 bases and the J gene end by 6 bases; junction bases not matched to a gene: 11. The CDR3 region has the DNA TGCAGTGCTAGTGACCCGGGACTAGCGGGAGGGCAAGTCAATGAGCAGTTCTTC. It specifies CSASDPGLAGGQVNEQFF.

V is TRBV15 and J is TRBJ2-7, with D tentatively TRBD2 (6 bases). V dropped 0 bases and J dropped 1 base, with 10 bases sitting between them. The CDR3 covers 15 residues. The germline gives CDR1 LNHNV, CDR2 YYDKDF (reference sequence). The CDR3: CATSRDAGGSYEQYF. CDR3 DNA: TGTGCCACCAGCAGAGATGCCGGGGGATCCTACGAGCAGTACTTC.

The chain links TRBV5-1 to TRBJ2-7; TRBD1 matches 8 bases. CDR3 length equals 15 residues. The ends lost 2 bases at V and 2 bases at J; junction bases unmatched: 6. Per the germline V gene, CDR1 is SGHRS and CDR2 is YFSETQ. The CDR3 here is CASSFTGTGTYEQYF. The CDR3, as DNA: TGCGCCAGCAGCTTCACCGGGACAGGAACCTACGAGCAGTACTTC.

The CDR3 is CASSLRGGRETQYF. The CDR3 nucleotides read TGTGCCAGCAGCCTACGGGGGGGTCGAGAGACCCAGTACTTC. V usage is TRBV3-1 (or the pseudogene TRBV3-2) and J usage is TRBJ2-5; 8 nucleotides align to TRBD2. This CDR3 region has 14 residues. Germline trimming cut 4 bases from V and 4 bases from J; bases unmatched to any gene: 5. The germline gives CDR1 LGHDT, CDR2 YNNKEL (reference sequence).

The CDR3 nucleotides are TGTGCCAGCAGCTCGGGACAATTAAAAGAGACCCAGTACTTC. Its translation: CASSSGQLKETQYF. This sequence joins TRBV5-4 and TRBJ2-5; D perhaps matches TRBD1 (6 bases). With 3 bases removed from V and 3 bases from J, the gap between germline ends came to 12 bases. CDR3 length equals 14 residues. Per germline, CDR1 SGHNT and CDR2 YYREEE (reference sequence).

The DNA of the CDR3 is TGTGCCAGCAGTGGGGGGGATTTCACTGAAGCTTTCTTT. Protein product: CASSGGDFTEAFF. The chain carries TRBV7-3 and TRBJ1-1; maybe TRBD1 (5 bases). The CDR3 contains 13 residues. Per the germline V gene, CDR1 is SGHTA and CDR2 is FQGTGA. The V gene lost 6 bases and the J gene lost 4 bases, with 12 bases spanning the gap.

The chain links TRBV5-4 to TRBJ1-1; the match to TRBD1 covers 8 bases. Germline V gene sequence: CDR1 SGHNT, CDR2 YYREEE (reference sequence). J gave up 6 bases and V 0 bases, and 4 bases lay outside the gene matches. The CDR3 runs to 14 residues. As DNA, the CDR3 is TGTGCCAGCAGCTTGGAGACAGGGGTGGCTGAAGCTTTCTTT. This sequence encodes CASSLETGVAEAFF.

The chain uses TRBV3-1 (or the pseudogene TRBV3-2) and TRBJ2-7; 9 nucleotides match TRBD2. CDR1 is LGHDT and CDR2 is YNNKEL in the germline V gene (reference sequence). Losses at the gene ends were 1 base for V and 0 bases for J; bases not matched to a gene: 4. This CDR3 has 16 residues. CDR3 sequence: CASSQGLAASSYEQYF. CDR3 nucleotides: TGTGCCAGCAGCCAAGGACTAGCGGCGAGCTCCTACGAGCAGTACTTC.

This clone was found a few times. The rearrangement joins TRBV10-3 to TRBJ2-7; 7 nucleotides line up with TRBD2. Germline V gene sequence: CDR1 ENHRY, CDR2 SYGVKD. CDR3 size: 14 residues. The V and J ends lost 0 bases and 5 bases, in that order; junction bases with no gene match: 4. CDR3 nucleotides: TGTGCCATCAGTGAGTCGGGAGGGGCCGACGAGCAGTACTTC. Amino acids: CAISESGGADEQYF.

The CDR3 DNA follows: TGTGCCAGCAGCTCCCCGGGACTAGCGGGAGCTAGCAATGAGCAGTTCTTC. It is translated as CASSSPGLAGASNEQFF. The chain combines TRBV7-3 with TRBJ2-1; TRBD2 matches 14 bases. Trimming cost V 4 bases and J 6 bases; bases outside gene matches: 8. This CDR3 is built from 17 residues. Germline CDR1 is SGHTA and CDR2 is FQGTGA.

The chain couples TRBV7-9 to TRBJ1-1; no clear D gene. Trimming cost V 5 bases and J 2 bases, with 12 bases left between them. Germline assignment: CDR1 SEHNR and CDR2 FQNEAQ (reference sequence). This CDR3 region has 14 residues. CDR3 amino acids: CASSNRVPNTEAFF. CDR3 in DNA: TGTGCCAGCAGCAACAGAGTCCCTAACACTGAAGCTTTCTTT. Using reference TRBV7-9 and TRBJ1-1 for the parts outside the CDR3, the full variable domain is DTGVSQNPRHKITKRGQNVTFRCDPISEHNRLYWYRQTLGQGPEFLTYFQNEAQLEKSRLLSDRFSAERPKGSFSTLEIQRTEQGDSAMYLCASSNRVPNTEAFFGQGTRLTVV.

This chain uses TRBV11-3 with TRBJ2-3; 15 bases line up with TRBD2. The CDR3 is made up of 16 amino acids. Germline V gene data show CDR1 as SGHNT and CDR2 as YENEEA. The V segment lost 5 bases and the J segment 3 bases; nucleotides outside the gene matches: 3. The CDR3 reads CASSRGLAGGTDTQYF. In nucleotides, the CDR3 is TGTGCCAGCAGCCGCGGACTAGCGGGAGGGACAGATACGCAGTATTTT.

As DNA, the CDR3 is TGTGCCAGCAGACAAACAGGGACGAACACCGGGGAGCTGTTTTTT. Encoded protein: CASRQTGTNTGELFF. The chain employs TRBV5-5 and TRBJ2-2, with a weak D call TRBD1 (6 bases). This CDR3 is built from 15 residues. CDR1 and CDR2 from the germline V gene are SGHKS and YYEKEE (reference sequence). The V and J ends lost 5 bases and 0 bases respectively, with 11 bases between them.

The chain carries TRBV6-1 and TRBJ2-7; 12 bases map to TRBD2. Germline values: CDR1 MNHNS, CDR2 SASEGT. The CDR3 runs to 14 residues. After removal of 5 bases from V and 3 bases from J, the junction contained 2 bases not matched to a gene. This chain's CDR3 is CASSSTSGSYEQYF. CDR3 nucleotide sequence: TGTGCCAGCAGTTCGACTAGCGGGAGCTACGAGCAGTACTTC.

This chain uses TRBV19 with TRBJ1-5; 7 bases match TRBD1. Germline CDR1 is LNHDA and CDR2 is SQIVND (reference sequence). V shed 7 bases, J shed 2 bases, and the junction held 5 bases outside the gene matches. The CDR3 is made up of 14 amino acids. The CDR3 DNA reads as TGTGCCAGTACCCCCACAGGGGGCAATCAGCCCCAGCATTTT. Translating it yields CASTPTGGNQPQHF.

This chain connects TRBV3-1 (or the pseudogene TRBV3-2) to TRBJ2-1; D call uncertain. The germline V and J ends were trimmed by 8 bases and 1 base, with 9 bases remaining between them. CDR1 is LGHDT and CDR2 is YNNKEL in the germline V gene (reference sequence). The CDR3 is made up of 13 amino acids. The chain's CDR3 is CASENPSYNEQFF. The CDR3 coding sequence is TGTGCCAGCGAGAACCCATCCTACAATGAGCAGTTCTTC.

The rearrangement uses TRBV11-2 and TRBJ1-1, with a tentative D call TRBD1 (5 bases). This CDR3 is built from 12 residues. Germline-derived CDR1 and CDR2 are SGHAT and FQNNGV. With 2 bases removed from V and 8 bases from J, the gap between germline ends came to 9 bases. CDR3 sequence: CASSLRNREAFF. The CDR3 coding sequence is TGTGCCAGCAGCTTAAGAAACAGGGAAGCTTTCTTT.